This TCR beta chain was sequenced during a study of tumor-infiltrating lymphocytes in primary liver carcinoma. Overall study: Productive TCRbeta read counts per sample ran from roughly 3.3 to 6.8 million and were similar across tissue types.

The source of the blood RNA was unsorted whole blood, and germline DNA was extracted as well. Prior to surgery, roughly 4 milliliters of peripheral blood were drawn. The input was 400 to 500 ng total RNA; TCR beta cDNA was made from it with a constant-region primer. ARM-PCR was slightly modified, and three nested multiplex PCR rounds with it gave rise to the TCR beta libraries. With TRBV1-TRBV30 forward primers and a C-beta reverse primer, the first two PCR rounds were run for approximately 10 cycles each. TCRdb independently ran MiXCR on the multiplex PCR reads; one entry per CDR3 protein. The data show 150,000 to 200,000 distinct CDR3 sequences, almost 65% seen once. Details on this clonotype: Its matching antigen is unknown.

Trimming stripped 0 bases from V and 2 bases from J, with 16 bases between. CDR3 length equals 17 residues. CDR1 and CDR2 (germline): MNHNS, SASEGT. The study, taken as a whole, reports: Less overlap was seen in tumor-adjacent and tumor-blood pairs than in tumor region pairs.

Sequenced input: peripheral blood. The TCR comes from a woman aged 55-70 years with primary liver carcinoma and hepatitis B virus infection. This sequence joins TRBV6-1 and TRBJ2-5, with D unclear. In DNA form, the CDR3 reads TGTGCCAGCAGTGAAGCGCTTCCCCCCAGTTCACAAGAGACCCAGTACTTC. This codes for CASSEALPPSSQETQYF.